Presented here are 28 T cell receptor beta chains from one specimen sequenced in a study of T cells in Graves' hyperthyroidism and ophthalmopathy. What was amplified from RNA transcripts were TCR beta CDR3 regions. HTBI primers drove first-round RT-PCR of the TCR CDR3. Using its own MiXCR run on the multiplex PCR reads, TCRdb lists one record per CDR3 protein. The sample lists hundreds of thousands of distinct CDR3 sequences; about 20% were seen once. The specimen was blood. Source of these receptors: a man aged 35 to 55 with Graves' ophthalmopathy.

The table lists this clonotype with many counts. J is TRBJ2-7 and V is TRBV2; no reliable D call. The CDR3 has 12 residues. Trimming shortened V by 4 bases and J by 1 base, and 5 bases separated the two germline ends. Germline CDR1 is SNHLY and CDR2 is FYNNEI. CDR3 in DNA: TGTGCCAGCAGTGGCTTGTCCTACGAGCAGTACTTC. Translation gives CASSGLSYEQYF.

This clonotype was counted between two and nine times. This rearrangement joins TRBV24-1 to TRBJ2-2; no reliable D call. The CDR3 is made up of 14 amino acids. Germline CDR1 KGHDR, CDR2 SFDVKD. V was pared by 4 bases and J by 3 bases, with 8 bases between. CDR3 residues: CATSDPSDTGELFF. The DNA of the CDR3 is TGTGCCACCAGTGACCCCAGCGACACCGGGGAGCTGTTTTTT.

This clonotype was picked up many times. This chain uses TRBV3-1 with TRBJ2-5; no clear D. V dropped 1 base and J dropped 5 bases, with 11 bases sitting between them. In germline, CDR1 is LGHDT, CDR2 YNNKEL (reference sequence). The CDR3 runs 14 residues. CDR3 residues: CASSQAIDWETQYF. Here the CDR3 DNA reads TGTGCCAGCAGCCAAGCTATAGATTGGGAGACCCAGTACTTC.

Many counts were recorded for this clonotype. CDR3 nucleotides: TGCAGTGCTAATAGCGGGAGGGCCCGGTACGAGCAGTACTTC. This encodes CSANSGRARYEQYF. The rearrangement uses TRBV20-1 and TRBJ2-7; the match to TRBD2 covers 11 bases. The junction had 6 bases not matched to a gene; V was cut back by 4 bases and J by 4 bases. In germline, CDR1 is DFQATT, CDR2 SNEGSKA (reference sequence). The CDR3 loop spans 14 amino acids.

V gene TRBV28 combines with J gene TRBJ2-1; 11 bases fit TRBD2. This CDR3 region has 16 residues. Germline loops: CDR1 MDHEN, CDR2 SYDVKM. Germline trimming cut 6 bases from V and 4 bases from J; bases unmatched to any gene: 8. This CDR3 reads CASSPGTSGKYNEQFF. The CDR3 bases are TGTGCCAGCAGCCCCGGGACTAGCGGAAAATACAATGAGCAGTTCTTC.

This clonotype was observed many times. CDR3 sequence reads: CASSPEGPLSVTQYF. CDR3 nucleotides: TGTGCCAGCTCACCTGAGGGGCCTCTGTCCGTGACCCAGTACTTC. The rearrangement joins TRBV18 to TRBJ2-5; the D call may be TRBD1 or TRBD2 (5 bases each). V dropped 3 bases and J dropped 7 bases, with 18 bases sitting between them. In germline, CDR1 is KGHSH, CDR2 LQKENI. CDR3 length: 15 residues. Full variable domain (outside the CDR3, taken from reference TRBV18 and TRBJ2-5): NAGVMQNPRHLVRRRGQEARLRCSPMKGHSHVYWYRQLPEEGLKFMVYLQKENIIDESGMPKERFSAEFPKEGPSILRIQQVVRGDSAAYFCASSPEGPLSVTQYFGPGTRLLVL.

This clonotype was seen many times. This chain joins TRBV28 and TRBJ2-7; possibly TRBD2 for D (5 bases). Germline V lookup: CDR1 MDHEN, CDR2 SYDVKM. This CDR3 contains 16 residues. Trimming took 5 bases from V and 0 from J, leaving 17 bases between them. CDR3 amino acids: CASSGQLGTSSYEQYF. The CDR3 DNA reads TGTGCCAGCAGTGGTCAACTAGGAACGAGCTCCTACGAGCAGTACTTC.

This clonotype was detected ten times or more. V gene TRBV15 combines with J gene TRBJ1-2; 10 bases are shared with TRBD1. Germline V gene data show CDR1 as LNHNV and CDR2 as YYDKDF (reference sequence). The CDR3 contains 14 residues. Trimming removed 5 bases from V and 7 bases from J; junction bases left unmatched: 7. The CDR3 coding sequence is TGTGCCACCAGCCGAGGGGGACAGGGGTTTGGCTACACCTTC. Its translation is CATSRGGQGFGYTF.

The chain combines TRBV18 with TRBJ2-5; 13 bases are shared with TRBD2. Trimming removed 2 bases from V and 5 bases from J; junction bases left unmatched: 8. Germline CDR1 is KGHSH and CDR2 is LQKENI. This CDR3 is 17 amino acids long. The CDR3 is CASSPGLAGADEETQYF. The CDR3 coding sequence is TGTGCCAGCTCACCAGGACTAGCGGGGGCGGACGAGGAGACCCAGTACTTC. The full variable domain, in which reference TRBV18 and TRBJ2-5 provide the parts outside the CDR3, is NAGVMQNPRHLVRRRGQEARLRCSPMKGHSHVYWYRQLPEEGLKFMVYLQKENIIDESGMPKERFSAEFPKEGPSILRIQQVVRGDSAAYFCASSPGLAGADEETQYFGPGTRLLVL.

This clonotype occurred a few times. This sequence joins TRBV28 and TRBJ1-5, with TRBD1 matching 9 bases. The germline V gene has CDR1 MDHEN and CDR2 SYDVKM. Trimming at V came to 5 bases and at J to 6 bases, leaving 8 bases not matched to a gene. This CDR3 has 15 residues. The CDR3 reads CASSPGDRDIQPQHF. For the CDR3, the DNA is TGTGCCAGCAGTCCCGGGGACAGGGATATTCAGCCCCAGCATTTT.

This chain uses TRBV29-1 with TRBJ1-2, with D tentatively TRBD1 (5 bases). V was shortened by 8 bases and J by 6 bases, with 10 bases between the two germline ends. The germline CDR1 and CDR2 sequences are SQVTM and ANQGSEA. The CDR3 consists of 10 residues. In nucleotides, the CDR3 is TGCAGCACACAGACAGATGGCTACACCTTC. It specifies CSTQTDGYTF.

V gene TRBV7-2 combines with J gene TRBJ2-3, with 13 bases matching TRBD2. The V segment lost 5 bases and the J segment 3 bases; nucleotides outside the gene matches: 8. Germline CDR1 and CDR2: SGHTA and FQGNSA. This CDR3 is built from 17 residues. CDR3 protein: CASSTRLAGGKTDTQYF. As DNA, the CDR3 is TGTGCCAGCAGCACACGACTAGCGGGGGGCAAAACAGATACGCAGTATTTT.

This clonotype was detected once. It may be a read error: a sequence one base away is much more abundant. The rearrangement links TRBV2 to TRBJ2-7, with 7 bases that match TRBD1. Germline CDR1 SNHLY, CDR2 FYNNEI. The CDR3 is 13 amino acids. The CDR3 sequence is CTSKQGFPDEQYF. CDR3 bases: TGTACCAGCAAACAGGGGTTCCCCGACGAGCAGTACTTC.

This clonotype came up a few times. V gene TRBV2 combines with J gene TRBJ2-5; no clear D. Germline CDR1 and CDR2: SNHLY and FYNNEI. V shed 3 bases and J shed 5 bases, with 13 bases lying between them. The CDR3 consists of 14 residues. Here the CDR3 DNA reads TGTGCCAGCAGTGAGGAGAGCTTGGGGGAGACCCAGTACTTC. It is translated as CASSEESLGETQYF.

This clonotype has more than one count but fewer than ten. The V call is TRBV5-8, the J call TRBJ2-3; the D gene is possibly TRBD1 (5 bases). Germline V CDR1 and CDR2: SGHTS, YDEGEE. The CDR3 consists of 13 residues. Trimming took 0 bases from V and 5 from J, leaving 7 bases between them. The CDR3 nucleotides read TGTGCCAGCAGCTTGGGGGGCCAAGATACGCAGTATTTT. Encoded protein: CASSLGGQDTQYF.

The chain couples TRBV20-1 to TRBJ2-7, with D maybe TRBD2 (5 bases). Germline-derived CDR1 and CDR2 are DFQATT and SNEGSKA (reference sequence). The V and J ends lost 0 bases and 7 bases respectively, with 7 bases between them. CDR3 length: 11 residues. The DNA of the CDR3 is TGCAGTGCTAGAGATCCGGGGGAGCAGTACTTC. Translation gives CSARDPGEQYF.

This clonotype was recorded a few times. The chain carries TRBV12-3 or TRBV12-4 and TRBJ2-7; D assignment may be TRBD1 or TRBD2 (5 bases each). V was pared by 9 bases and J by 2 bases, with 26 bases between. This CDR3 has 17 amino acids. The CDR3 DNA reads TGTGCCAGATCGGCCCGGGACCACGGGTGCGGTCCCTACGAGCAGTACTTC. Residues: CARSARDHGCGPYEQYF.

This clonotype was observed many times. The chain is built from TRBV6-5 and TRBJ2-7; 9 bases are a match to TRBD2. The ends lost 2 bases at V and 5 bases at J; junction bases unmatched: 4. Germline CDR1 reads MNHEY; CDR2 reads SVGAGI. The CDR3 sequence is 14 residues long. CDR3 nucleotide sequence: TGTGCCAGCAGTTACGGGCGGGAGGGGGACGAGCAGTACTTC. It encodes CASSYGREGDEQYF.

This clonotype was detected ten times or more. The CDR3 DNA reads TGCAGCGTTGAGAGTTCCGGGACAGACACAGATACGCAGTATTTT. Amino acids: CSVESSGTDTDTQYF. The chain couples TRBV29-1 to TRBJ2-3; 7 bases fit TRBD1. CDR3 length: 15 residues. Looked up from germline, CDR1 is SQVTM and CDR2 is ANQGSEA. The V segment lost 3 bases and the J segment 2 bases; nucleotides outside the gene matches: 8.

In this sample, this clonotype turned up many times. J is TRBJ2-5 and V is TRBV20-1, with D perhaps TRBD1 (6 bases). CDR3 length: 17 residues. Germline-derived CDR1 and CDR2 are DFQATT and SNEGSKA (reference sequence). V was clipped by 0 bases and J by 7 bases, with 24 bases between them. CDR3 sequence: CSARDWRTLQGRGTQYF. CDR3 coding DNA: TGCAGTGCTAGAGATTGGAGGACTCTACAGGGACGAGGGACCCAGTACTTC.

This clonotype was counted many times. This chain connects TRBV6-5 to TRBJ2-4; D is perhaps TRBD2 (5 bases). The CDR3 is 14 residues long. V lost 0 bases to trimming and J lost 8 bases, with 11 bases between them. From germline, CDR1 is MNHEY and CDR2 SVGAGI. The CDR3 region has the DNA TGTGCCAGCAGTTACTCTGGTGCGAGGGACATTCAGTACTTC. Translating gives CASSYSGARDIQYF.

As to this clonotype: This may arise from a read error, as a much more abundant clone is one base away. The chain is built from TRBV7-2 and TRBJ2-2; D may be TRBD2 (6 bases). CDR1 is SGHTA, CDR2 FQGNSA, per germline. V gave up 5 bases and J gave up 2 bases, with 18 bases separating them. CDR3 size: 17 residues. CDR3 coding DNA: TGTGCCAGCAGCACTAGCCGAGGGACTTTTAACACCGGGGAGCTGTTTTTT. Translated, it gives CASSTSRGTFNTGELFF.

The chain couples TRBV6-1 to TRBJ1-4; weak D call: TRBD1 (6 bases). CDR1 is MNHNS, CDR2 SASEGT, per germline. V was shortened by 6 bases and J by 8 bases, with 16 bases between the two germline ends. This CDR3 has 14 amino acids. As DNA, the CDR3 is TGTGCCAGCAGAAATTACAGGGTAGGGGAAAAACTGTTTTTT. It is translated as CASRNYRVGEKLFF.

This clonotype was seen ten or more times. The gene calls are TRBV7-8 and TRBJ2-1; TRBD2 matches at 7 bases. J lost 8 bases, V lost 6 bases, and 13 bases had no gene match. CDR1 SGHVS and CDR2 FQNEAQ come from the germline V gene. This CDR3 is built from 15 residues. DNA of the CDR3: TGTGCCAGCAGACCTCCCGGGACTATATTCGATGAGCAGTTCTTC. It encodes CASRPPGTIFDEQFF. The variable domain in full, with the rest retrieved from reference TRBV7-8 and TRBJ2-1, is GAGVSQSPRYKVAKRGQDVALRCDPISGHVSLFWYQQALGQGPEFLTYFQNEAQLDKSGLPSDRFFAERPEGSVSTLKIQRTQQEDSAVYLCASRPPGTIFDEQFFGPGTRLTVL.

The chain uses TRBV10-3 and TRBJ1-5; no firm D call. Germline loops: CDR1 ENHRY, CDR2 SYGVKD. V lost 10 bases and J lost 6, with 13 bases in between. CDR3 length equals 12 residues. The CDR3 protein is CATSSTVQPQHF. The CDR3 nucleotides read TGTGCCACATCCAGCACAGTTCAGCCCCAGCATTTT.

This clonotype has at least ten counts. The rearrangement joins TRBV5-1 to TRBJ2-2, with D perhaps given as TRBD1 or TRBD2 (6 bases each). CDR1 is SGHRS, CDR2 YFSETQ, per germline. Trimming took off 5 bases at V and 0 bases at J, with 14 bases between the two ends. The CDR3 has 16 amino acids. This chain's CDR3 is CASSLIGGTNTGELFF. CDR3 bases: TGCGCCAGCAGTTTAATAGGGGGGACGAACACCGGGGAGCTGTTTTTT.

The chain carries TRBV6-2 or TRBV6-3 and TRBJ2-1; D not certain. V lost 4 bases and J lost 5, with 21 bases in between. The CDR3 is 17 amino acids. CDR1 MNHEY and CDR2 SVGEGT come from the germline V gene. This CDR3 reads CASSSTSVPNTHNEQFF. The CDR3 coding sequence is TGTGCCAGCAGTTCAACCTCTGTCCCAAATACACACAATGAGCAGTTCTTC.

This clonotype showed up many times. V and J are TRBV28 and TRBJ1-5, with TRBD1 matching 7 bases. The CDR3 runs 17 residues. CDR1 is MDHEN, CDR2 SYDVKM, per germline. The J segment lost 4 bases and the V segment lost 2 bases, leaving 11 bases of the junction unmatched. In DNA form, the CDR3 reads TGTGCCAGCAGTTTAAGGGGTGGGACAGCTAATAATCAGCCCCAGCATTTT. Translation: CASSLRGGTANNQPQHF.